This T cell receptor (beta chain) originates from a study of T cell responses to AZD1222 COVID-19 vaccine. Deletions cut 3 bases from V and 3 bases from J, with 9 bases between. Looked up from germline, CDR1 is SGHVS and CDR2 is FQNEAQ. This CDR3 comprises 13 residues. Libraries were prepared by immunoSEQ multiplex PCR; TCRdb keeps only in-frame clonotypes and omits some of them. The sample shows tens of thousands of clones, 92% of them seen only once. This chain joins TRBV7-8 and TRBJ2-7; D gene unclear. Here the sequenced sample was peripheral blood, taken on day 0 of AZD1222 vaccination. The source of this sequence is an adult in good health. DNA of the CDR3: TGTGCCAGCAGCTTGGTCGCCTACTACGAGCAGTACTTC. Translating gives CASSLVAYYEQYF.